This is a list of T cell receptor beta chains from one sample in a study of PD-1 blockade in classical Hodgkin lymphoma. Data came from immunoSEQ multiplex PCR; TCRdb stores just in-frame clones and leaves some out. Here the sample spans some 93,000 clones, 75% to 85% being singletons. Sequencing used peripheral blood mononuclear cells (PBMCs), obtained before the fourth cycle of nivolumab. The receptors were gathered from a human donor with classical Hodgkin lymphoma. CDR3s include the opening cysteine and the closing phenylalanine or tryptophan. Fields, in order: D gene, CDR3 length, V gene, clone size, J gene, CDR3 protein, CDR3 DNA. D genes are given only for firm matches. Only some rows state a clone size, as once, few, many or a class for expanded clones.

>NA|15|TRBV10-3|once|TRBJ2-3
CAIGEAGPFGDTQYF
TGTGCCATCGGGGAGGCAGGGCCTTTCGGAGATACGCAGTATTTT
>NA|14|TRBV5-1|NA|TRBJ2-5
CASSWARGEETQYF
TGCGCCAGCAGCTGGGCCAGGGGGGAAGAGACCCAGTACTTC
>NA|14|TRBV6-1|NA|TRBJ2-6
CASSHTSGANVLTF
TGTGCCAGCAGTCACACCTCTGGGGCCAACGTCCTGACTTTC
>TRBD2|16|TRBV27|NA|TRBJ2-5
CASSSPAGAGSETQYF
TGTGCCAGCAGTTCCCCAGCGGGAGCAGGTAGTGAGACCCAGTACTTC
>NA|14|TRBV30|NA|TRBJ1-2
CAWSVGQPDYGYTF
TGTGCCTGGAGTGTAGGACAGCCCGACTATGGCTACACCTTC
>TRBD1|16|TRBV28|NA|TRBJ1-5
CASSPPGQGPNQPQHF
TGTGCCAGCAGTCCCCCGGGACAGGGGCCTAATCAGCCCCAGCATTTT
>TRBD2|18|TRBV4-2|NA|TRBJ2-3
CASSQVGLAGLSTDTQYF
TGTGCCAGCAGCCAAGTCGGACTAGCGGGGCTCAGCACAGATACGCAGTATTTT
>NA|14|TRBV5-4|NA|TRBJ2-5
CASSVSSAQETQYF
TGTGCCAGCAGCGTCTCTAGCGCACAAGAGACCCAGTACTTC
>NA|14|TRBV18|NA|TRBJ1-5
CASSADSSTMPQHF
TGTGCCAGCTCGGCTGACAGTTCAACCATGCCCCAGCATTTT
>NA|15|TRBV15|NA|TRBJ1-4
CATSRRNSRDEKLFF
TGTGCCACCAGCAGGAGAAACTCTCGGGATGAAAAACTGTTTTTT
>NA|16|TRBV5-1|NA|TRBJ2-1
CASSLGQRVGYNEQFF
TGCGCCAGCAGCTTGGGTCAGAGGGTTGGCTACAATGAGCAGTTCTTC
>NA|14|TRBV10-1|many|TRBJ1-2
CASSYRDRVYGYTF
TGCGCCAGCAGCTACAGGGATCGGGTCTATGGCTACACCTTC
>TRBD1|13|TRBV29-1|NA|TRBJ1-1
CSVPDRFDTEAFF
TGCAGCGTCCCGGACAGGTTCGACACTGAAGCTTTCTTT
>TRBD1|15|TRBV27|NA|TRBJ2-1
CASSWWNRGRNEQFF
TGTGCCAGCAGTTGGTGGAACAGGGGAAGGAATGAGCAGTTCTTC
>NA|15|TRBV10-3|NA|TRBJ2-2
CAISEASANTGELFF
TGTGCCATCAGTGAGGCTAGCGCGAACACCGGGGAGCTGTTTTTT
>TRBD1|15|TRBV27|NA|TRBJ1-4
CASKTGKVTNEKLFF
TGTGCCAGCAAGACAGGGAAAGTTACTAATGAAAAACTGTTTTTT
>NA|15|TRBV7-6|once|TRBJ2-1
CASSLDLGDYNEQFF
TGTGCCAGCAGCTTAGATCTAGGGGATTACAATGAGCAGTTCTTC
>NA|14|TRBV18|NA|TRBJ2-5
CASSPRDFEETQYF
TGTGCCAGCTCACCACGTGACTTCGAAGAGACCCAGTACTTC
>NA|14|TRBV2|NA|TRBJ1-1
CASSEQGTGTEAFF
TGTGCCAGCAGTGAACAGGGGACGGGCACTGAAGCTTTCTTT
>TRBD1|14|TRBV13|NA|TRBJ1-1
CASSFTGVNTEAFF
TGTGCCAGCAGCTTTACAGGGGTGAACACTGAAGCTTTCTTT
>NA|15|TRBV6-6|NA|TRBJ2-7
CASIRLALTLVPQYF
TGTGCCAGCATCCGCCTCGCCTTAACCCTCGTCCCGCAGTACTTC
>NA|16|TRBV19|NA|TRBJ2-7
CASSKARTDGLYEQYF
TGTGCCAGTAGTAAAGCACGGACGGACGGACTCTACGAGCAGTACTTC
>NA|14|TRBV28|NA|TRBJ2-1
CATLQGGERNEQFF
TGTGCCACGCTTCAGGGAGGAGAAAGGAATGAGCAGTTCTTC
>NA|13|TRBV5-1|NA|TRBJ2-5
CASSLIGSETQYF
TGCGCCAGCAGCTTGATAGGGTCGGAGACCCAGTACTTC